This T cell receptor beta chain was captured in a study of CD8 T cells in Susac syndrome. This clonotype has only one observation. Random-hexamer reverse transcription was applied to roughly 0.5 to 1 ug RNA. TCRdb called the immunoSEQ multiplex PCR reads again in MiXCR, with one record for every CDR3 protein. The sample contains about 200,000 distinct CDR3 sequences, 85% to 95% of which appear only once. Germline CDR1 SEHNR, CDR2 FQNEAQ (reference sequence). The J segment lost 3 bases and the V segment lost 5 bases, leaving 8 bases of the junction unmatched. The CDR3 length is 15 residues. The authors sequenced TCR beta from blood CD8+ and CD4+ T cells. Through negative isolation, CD4+ and CD8+ T cells were obtained, while TEMRA cells were enriched using FACS.

The receptor comes from a human donor with multiple sclerosis. The V call is TRBV7-9, the J call TRBJ1-2; 8 positions match TRBD1. The sequencing input was CD4+ T cells from PBMCs. CDR3 region: CASSPPDRGHYGYTF. The CDR3 DNA sequence: TGTGCCAGCAGCCCCCCTGACAGGGGACACTATGGCTACACCTTC.